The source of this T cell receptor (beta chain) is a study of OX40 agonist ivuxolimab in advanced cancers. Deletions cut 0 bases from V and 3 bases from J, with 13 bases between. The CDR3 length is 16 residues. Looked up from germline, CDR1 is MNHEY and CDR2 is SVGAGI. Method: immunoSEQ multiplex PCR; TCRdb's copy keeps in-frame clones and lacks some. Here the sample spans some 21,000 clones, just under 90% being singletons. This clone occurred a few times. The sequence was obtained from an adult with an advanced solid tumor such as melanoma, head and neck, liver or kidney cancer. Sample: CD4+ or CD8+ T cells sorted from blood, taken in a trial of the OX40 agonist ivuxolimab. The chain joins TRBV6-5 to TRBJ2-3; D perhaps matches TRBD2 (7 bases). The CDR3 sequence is CASSYSEGGPTDTQYF. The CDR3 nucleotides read TGTGCCAGCAGTTACTCGGAGGGGGGGCCTACAGATACGCAGTATTTT.